These 26 T cell receptor beta chains share one sample of origin, sequenced in a study of blood T cell dynamics during melanoma immunotherapy. TCRdb keeps only in-frame clones here, not all; method: immunoSEQ multiplex PCR. The table shows around 6,700 clones, with roughly 81% occurring only once. Indicated time point: week 3, after first cycle of checkpoint inhibitor. The sequencing here drew on blood, taken from a patient treated with checkpoint blockade. The receptors originated from a human donor with melanoma. Some clones in this sample may be carry-over from other donors' samples.

The rearrangement uses TRBV9 and TRBJ2-3; 10 nucleotides align to TRBD2. Germline V gene lookup returns CDR1 SGDLS and CDR2 YYNGEE. The CDR3 extends over 15 amino acids. The trim removed 3 bases at V and 6 bases at J, leaving 7 bases unmatched. The CDR3 sequence is CASSASGGAWDTQYF. CDR3 nucleotides: TGTGCCAGCAGCGCGAGCGGGGGGGCTTGGGATACGCAGTATTTT.

This clone is a singleton in its sample. The genes are TRBV9 and TRBJ1-1; D unresolved. The V gene's germline CDR1 is SGDLS and CDR2 YYNGEE. The CDR3 runs to 16 residues. V gave up 4 bases and J gave up 4 bases, with 20 bases separating them. The DNA of the CDR3 is TGTGCCAGCAGCAGGTGCGGTCCATTCAATCGCACTGAAGCTTTCTTT. Protein product: CASSRCGPFNRTEAFF.

This sequence joins TRBV7-9 and TRBJ1-2; 8 nucleotides agree with TRBD1. Germline lookup yields CDR1 SEHNR and CDR2 FQNEAQ (reference sequence). The CDR3 is 15 residues long. The V and J ends lost 5 bases and 8 bases, in that order; junction bases with no gene match: 13. CDR3 sequence reads: CASSPTGTGYVGYTF. The CDR3 DNA reads as TGTGCCAGCAGCCCCACCGGGACAGGATATGTCGGCTACACCTTC.

The rearrangement links TRBV19 to TRBJ2-1; 8 bases map to TRBD2. The J segment lost 10 bases and the V segment lost 1 base, leaving 6 bases of the junction unmatched. Germline V lookup: CDR1 LNHDA, CDR2 SQIVND (reference sequence). This CDR3 contains 14 residues. CDR3 sequence: CASSIAGGAREQFF. The CDR3 DNA follows: TGTGCCAGTAGTATAGCGGGGGGGGCGAGGGAGCAGTTCTTC.

The rearrangement joins TRBV29-1 to TRBJ1-3, with D tentatively TRBD1 (5 bases). V lost 5 bases and J lost 3, with 17 bases in between. The CDR3 length is 15 residues. Germline values: CDR1 SQVTM, CDR2 ANQGSEA. CDR3: CSVWDLTADGNTIYF. The CDR3 coding sequence is TGCAGCGTTTGGGACTTGACAGCAGATGGAAACACCATATATTTT.

The chain employs TRBV9 and TRBJ2-1; 9 bases line up with TRBD2. CDR1 is SGDLS, CDR2 YYNGEE, per germline. The CDR3 runs to 16 residues. The V and J ends lost 3 bases and 10 bases, in that order; junction bases with no gene match: 14. CDR3 coding DNA: TGTGCCAGCAGCGCTCGGGGGACTAGCTCTTCTGGCGAGCAGTTCTTC. Its translation is CASSARGTSSSGEQFF.

This clone was detected once. The chain couples TRBV19 to TRBJ1-5; D gene ambiguous. Germline loops: CDR1 LNHDA, CDR2 SQIVND (reference sequence). The germline V and J ends were trimmed by 7 bases and 2 bases, with 21 bases remaining between them. CDR3 length: 17 amino acids. The CDR3 region is CASIGQASLLGNQPQHF. CDR3 in DNA: TGTGCCAGTATAGGGCAGGCTTCTCTCCTCGGCAATCAGCCCCAGCATTTT.

The chain joins TRBV5-6 to TRBJ1-2, with D tentatively TRBD1 (5 bases). The V gene lost 1 base and the J gene lost 7 bases, with 17 bases spanning the gap. Germline CDR1 is SGHDT and CDR2 is YYEEEE. The CDR3 consists of 15 residues. In nucleotides, the CDR3 is TGTGCCAGCAGCTTGAAACAGGCACCTTTTTCTGGCTACACCTTC. As protein: CASSLKQAPFSGYTF. The full variable domain, with the rest looked up from reference TRBV5-6 and TRBJ1-2, is DAGVTQSPTHLIKTRGQQVTLRCSPKSGHDTVSWYQQALGQGPQFIFQYYEEEERQRGNFPDRFSGHQFPNYSSELNVNALLLGDSALYLCASSLKQAPFSGYTFGSGTRLTVV.

J is TRBJ2-7 and V is TRBV18; weak D call: TRBD2 (7 bases). This CDR3 region has 18 residues. The germline V gene encodes CDR1 KGHSH and CDR2 LQKENI. V lost 4 bases and J lost 3, with 25 bases in between. CDR3 sequence reads: CASSRGAPGASGLYEQYF. CDR3 nucleotides: TGTGCCAGCTCACGGGGGGCCCCCGGGGCTAGCGGCCTCTACGAGCAGTACTTC.

The V gene is TRBV6-4, the J gene TRBJ2-3; 13 bases are a match to TRBD2. The germline V gene encodes CDR1 MRHNA and CDR2 SNTAGT. The J segment lost 1 base and the V segment lost 2 bases, leaving 0 bases of the junction unmatched. The CDR3 extends over 16 amino acids. The DNA of the CDR3 is TGTGCCAGCAGTGACGGGACTAGCGGGGGCACAGATACGCAGTATTTT. This codes for CASSDGTSGGTDTQYF.

This sequence joins TRBV7-2 and TRBJ1-6; D not certain. There are 14 residues in the CDR3. Germline-derived CDR1 and CDR2 are SGHTA and FQGNSA. V was shortened by 5 bases and J by 0 bases, with 5 bases between the two germline ends. The CDR3 loop reads CASSLSSYNSPLHF. The CDR3 nucleotides are TGTGCCAGCAGCCTTAGCTCCTATAATTCACCCCTCCACTTT.

The chain is built from TRBV5-1 and TRBJ2-3, with 8 positions matching TRBD1. Trimming took 3 bases from V and 4 from J; bases not matched to a gene: 16. Germline V lookup: CDR1 SGHRS, CDR2 YFSETQ. The CDR3 extends over 18 amino acids. The CDR3 DNA follows: TGCGCCAGCAGCTCCGACACATTGACAGGGGAGCTCGCAGATACGCAGTATTTT. Its translation: CASSSDTLTGELADTQYF.

The chain is built from TRBV7-9 and TRBJ1-2; 7 nucleotides match TRBD1. V trimming: 4 bases; J trimming: 10 bases; junction bases outside the gene matches: 12. Germline CDR1 and CDR2: SEHNR and FQNEAQ (reference sequence). The CDR3 has 14 amino acids. The CDR3 protein is CASSSGTAFGVYTF. CDR3 nucleotides: TGTGCCAGCAGCTCCGGGACAGCCTTCGGTGTCTACACCTTC.

This rearrangement joins TRBV9 to TRBJ2-7; 7 nucleotides line up with TRBD1. CDR3 size: 14 residues. Germline CDR1 reads SGDLS; CDR2 reads YYNGEE. The J segment lost 2 bases and the V segment lost 1 base, leaving 3 bases of the junction unmatched. As DNA, the CDR3 is TGTGCCAGCAGCGTACAGGGGGTTCCCTACGAGCAGTACTTC. Its translation is CASSVQGVPYEQYF.

The CDR3 DNA sequence: TGTGCCAGCAGCCCGACAGGTATCGAGCAGTACTTC. Amino acids: CASSPTGIEQYF. The rearrangement uses TRBV7-6 and TRBJ2-7; the D gene is possibly TRBD1 (6 bases). CDR1 SGHVS and CDR2 FNYEAQ come from the germline V gene. The V gene lost 5 bases and the J gene lost 6 bases, with 11 bases spanning the gap. The CDR3 extends over 12 amino acids.

The genes are TRBV10-3 and TRBJ2-7; TRBD1 matches at 8 bases. The J segment lost 4 bases and the V segment lost 0 bases, leaving 8 bases of the junction unmatched. The CDR3 is 16 residues long. Germline CDR1 reads ENHRY; CDR2 reads SYGVKD. The CDR3 protein is CAISESTGQALYEQYF. The DNA for the CDR3 is TGTGCCATCAGTGAGTCGACGGGACAGGCATTATACGAGCAGTACTTC.

The chain joins TRBV7-9 to TRBJ1-1; D is undetermined. V gave up 2 bases and J gave up 4 bases, with 8 bases separating them. CDR3 length: 13 residues. Looked up from germline, CDR1 is SEHNR and CDR2 is FQNEAQ (reference sequence). CDR3 amino acids: CASSLNEPTEAFF. The CDR3 coding sequence is TGTGCCAGCAGCTTAAATGAGCCCACTGAAGCTTTCTTT.

The chain has TRBV27 and TRBJ2-1, with TRBD2 matching over 15 bases. The V gene end was trimmed by 3 bases and the J gene end by 0 bases; junction bases not matched to a gene: 6. Per the germline V gene, CDR1 is MNHEY and CDR2 is SMNVEV (reference sequence). This CDR3 is built from 19 residues. The CDR3 protein is CASSFLGLAGGSSYNEQFF. The CDR3 region has the DNA TGTGCCAGCAGTTTTCTGGGACTAGCGGGGGGCAGCTCCTACAATGAGCAGTTCTTC.

This chain uses TRBV2 with TRBJ2-3, with D possibly matching TRBD2 (7 bases). This CDR3 has 15 amino acids. V was trimmed by 7 bases and J by 8 bases, leaving 22 bases between them. The germline CDR1 and CDR2 sequences are SNHLY and FYNNEI. CDR3 nucleotide sequence: TGTGCCAGCACCGAGGGTCGGGGGGCCCGAGGTACGCAGTATTTT. Its translation is CASTEGRGARGTQYF.

The rearrangement links TRBV5-1 to TRBJ2-2; TRBD1 or TRBD2 may be the D gene (6 bases each). The CDR3 is 16 amino acids. Germline CDR1 SGHRS, CDR2 YFSETQ. Deletions cut 1 base from V and 3 bases from J, with 13 bases between. The CDR3 loop is CASSLYRGQDTGELFF. CDR3 coding DNA: TGCGCCAGCAGCTTGTACCGGGGGCAGGACACCGGGGAGCTGTTTTTT.

This clone was counted only a few times. This chain uses TRBV7-9 with TRBJ1-2; no firm D call. Trimming took off 5 bases at V and 0 bases at J, with 16 bases between the two ends. The germline V gene encodes CDR1 SEHNR and CDR2 FQNEAQ (reference sequence). The CDR3 contains 16 residues. This CDR3 is CASSTLPQVSNYGYTF. The CDR3 DNA sequence: TGTGCCAGCAGCACCCTTCCGCAGGTCTCTAACTATGGCTACACCTTC.

This clone came up once. This sequence joins TRBV5-8 and TRBJ2-3; unclear D gene. This CDR3 is built from 13 residues. V lost 0 bases and J 3 bases, leaving 5 bases between the germline ends. The germline gives CDR1 SGHTS, CDR2 YDEGEE. CDR3 loop: CASSLEGTDTQYF. The CDR3 DNA sequence: TGTGCCAGCAGCTTGGAGGGTACAGATACGCAGTATTTT.

V is TRBV5-1 and J is TRBJ2-5; D remains unclear. The germline V gene has CDR1 SGHRS and CDR2 YFSETQ. This CDR3 contains 11 residues. Trimming took off 1 base at V and 4 bases at J, with 2 bases between the two ends. CDR3 bases: TGCGCCAGCAGCTTGAGAGAGACCCAGTACTTC. Translation gives CASSLRETQYF.

V is TRBV10-2 and J is TRBJ2-7; D call uncertain. Looked up from germline, CDR1 is WSHSY and CDR2 is SAAADI. This CDR3 region has 11 residues. The V and J ends lost 3 bases and 4 bases respectively, with 4 bases between them. CDR3 DNA: TGCGCCAGCAGTGACCGGTACGAGCAGTACTTC. This gives the protein CASSDRYEQYF.

This rearrangement joins TRBV6-5 to TRBJ2-3; the match to TRBD1 covers 7 bases. Germline V gene lookup returns CDR1 MNHEY and CDR2 SVGAGI. The CDR3 is 15 residues long. Trimming at V came to 5 bases and at J to 2 bases, leaving 7 bases not matched to a gene. As DNA, the CDR3 is TGTGCCAGCAGTACCCCGACAGGGCTCACAGATACGCAGTATTTT. Encoded protein: CASSTPTGLTDTQYF.

The chain carries TRBV28 and TRBJ1-5; tentatively, D is TRBD1 (5 bases). Trimming left V 7 bases short and J 7 bases short, with 14 bases between. Germline V gives CDR1 MDHEN, CDR2 SYDVKM. The CDR3 runs to 13 residues. The CDR3 loop reads CASKLEGNQPQHF. CDR3 nucleotides: TGTGCCAGCAAACTCGAGGGGAACCAGCCCCAGCATTTT. Based on the CDR3 plus reference TRBV28 and TRBJ1-5, the full variable domain is DVKVTQSSRYLVKRTGEKVFLECVQDMDHENMFWYRQDPGLGLRLIYFSYDVKMKEKGDIPEGYSVSREKKERFSLILESASTNQTSMYLCASKLEGNQPQHFGDGTRLSIL.